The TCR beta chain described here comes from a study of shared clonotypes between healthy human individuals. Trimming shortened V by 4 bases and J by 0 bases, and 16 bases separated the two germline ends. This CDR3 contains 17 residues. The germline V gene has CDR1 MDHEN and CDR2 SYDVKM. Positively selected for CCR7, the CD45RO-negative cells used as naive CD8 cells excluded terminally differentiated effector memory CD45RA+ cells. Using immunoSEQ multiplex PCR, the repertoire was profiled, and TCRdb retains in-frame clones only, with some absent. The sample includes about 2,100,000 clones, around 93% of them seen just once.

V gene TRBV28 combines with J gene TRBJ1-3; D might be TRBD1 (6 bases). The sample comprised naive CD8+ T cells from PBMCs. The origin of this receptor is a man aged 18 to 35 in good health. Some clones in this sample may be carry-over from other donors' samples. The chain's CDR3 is CASSSDRSELSGNTIYF. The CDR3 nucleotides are TGTGCCAGCAGTTCCGACAGGTCCGAACTCTCTGGAAACACCATATATTTT.